This passage covers 9 T cell receptor beta chains from one sample sequenced in a study of T cell responses to AZD1222 COVID-19 vaccine. Sequencing used immunoSEQ multiplex PCR; TCRdb keeps in-frame clones, though not all of them. The repertoire holds 130,000 to 150,000 clones, with around 90% as singletons. The sequencing here drew on peripheral blood, taken on day 0 of AZD1222 vaccination. The receptors come from an adult in good health.

This CDR3 is CASSHPQPTGRYGYTF. In DNA form, the CDR3 reads TGTGCCAGCAGCCACCCACAGCCTACAGGGCGCTATGGCTACACCTTC. The chain recombines TRBV3-1 (or the pseudogene TRBV3-2) with TRBJ1-2; D may be TRBD1 (6 bases). V lost 3 bases and J 4 bases, leaving 18 bases between the germline ends. Germline CDR1 LGHDT, CDR2 YNNKEL (reference sequence). This CDR3 is built from 16 residues.

This chain links TRBV7-9 with TRBJ2-2; D not resolved. The CDR3 length is 15 residues. The V and J ends lost 5 bases and 2 bases respectively, with 12 bases between them. Per the germline V gene, CDR1 is SEHNR and CDR2 is FQNEAQ (reference sequence). This chain's CDR3 is CASSRNRDNTGELFF. Here the CDR3 DNA reads TGTGCCAGCAGCCGCAACAGAGATAACACCGGGGAGCTGTTTTTT.

The V gene is TRBV10-3, the J gene TRBJ1-5; tentatively, D is TRBD1 (5 bases). V lost 3 bases, J lost 5 bases, and 11 bases lay in between. The V gene's germline CDR1 is ENHRY and CDR2 SYGVKD. There are 14 residues in the CDR3. CDR3 sequence (DNA): TGTGCCATCAGTGAAGAGGGAGGGGATCAGCCCCAGCATTTT. Residues: CAISEEGGDQPQHF.

This chain uses TRBV3-1 (or the pseudogene TRBV3-2) with TRBJ2-7; possibly TRBD1 for D (6 bases). The CDR3 has 15 amino acids. Per the germline V gene, CDR1 is LGHDT and CDR2 is YNNKEL (reference sequence). V lost 1 base to trimming and J lost 5 bases, with 15 bases between them. CDR3 sequence reads: CASSQGRQGIDEQYF. The CDR3 nucleotides are TGTGCCAGCAGCCAAGGGCGGCAGGGGATAGACGAGCAGTACTTC.

The chain carries TRBV7-2 and TRBJ1-3; 8 bases match TRBD1. From germline, CDR1 is SGHTA and CDR2 FQGNSA. J was trimmed by 1 base and V by 1 base; bases with no gene match: 6. This CDR3 is 17 amino acids long. DNA of the CDR3: TGTGCCAGCAGCTTAGGCCAGGGGGCCTATTCTGGAAACACCATATATTTT. This codes for CASSLGQGAYSGNTIYF.

The chain has TRBV18 and TRBJ2-2, with D hard to call. Germline lookup yields CDR1 KGHSH and CDR2 LQKENI. The V gene lost 0 bases and the J gene lost 4 bases, with 12 bases spanning the gap. The CDR3 totals 16 residues. The CDR3 region has the DNA TGTGCCAGCTCACCACCCGTGAGTAGGGTCACCGGGGAGCTGTTTTTT. Translated: CASSPPVSRVTGELFF.

This chain uses TRBV15 with TRBJ2-7; 7 bases align to TRBD1. The germline V gene encodes CDR1 LNHNV and CDR2 YYDKDF (reference sequence). Losses at the gene ends were 5 bases for V and 2 bases for J; bases not matched to a gene: 9. This CDR3 is 15 amino acids long. This CDR3 is CATSPGMRGPYEQYF. CDR3 nucleotides: TGTGCCACCAGCCCGGGAATGAGGGGGCCCTACGAGCAGTACTTC.

V usage is TRBV27 and J usage is TRBJ2-1; no reliable D call. CDR3 size: 15 residues. V lost 2 bases, J lost 0 bases, and 8 bases lay in between. Germline CDR1 reads MNHEY; CDR2 reads SMNVEV (reference sequence). The CDR3, as DNA: TGTGCCAGCAGTTTAGTGGATAGCTCCTACAATGAGCAGTTCTTC. It codes for CASSLVDSSYNEQFF.

V usage is TRBV7-2 and J usage is TRBJ2-3, with TRBD2 matching 9 bases. Germline CDR1 reads SGHTA; CDR2 reads FQGNSA. The CDR3 consists of 17 residues. V shed 2 bases and J 6 bases; nucleotides not matched to a gene: 12. The CDR3 coding sequence is TGTGCCAGCAGCTTAAAAGAGGGGCTAGCGGGAAGGGATACGCAGTATTTT. Protein sequence: CASSLKEGLAGRDTQYF.